A single sample gave rise to the 19 T cell receptor beta chains below, sequenced in a study of blood T cell repertoires in COVID-19. Some clones are missing from TCRdb's copy, which holds only in-frame ones; the method was immunoSEQ multiplex PCR. The sample contains 300,000 to 350,000 clones, roughly 88% of which appear only once. Material: peripheral blood. All receptors derive from a woman under 40 with COVID-19, enrolled during active disease.

The rearrangement links TRBV30 to TRBJ1-2, with a possible D match to TRBD1 (5 bases). The V gene's germline CDR1 is GTSNPN and CDR2 SVGIG (reference sequence). The length of the CDR3 is 15 residues. V dropped 4 bases and J dropped 7 bases, with 22 bases sitting between them. This chain's CDR3 is CAWNLGQGGLSGYTF. In DNA, the CDR3 is TGTGCCTGGAACCTCGGGCAGGGCGGACTATCTGGCTACACCTTC.

The genes are TRBV11-3 and TRBJ1-6, with unresolved D. The V and J ends lost 1 base and 3 bases respectively, with 16 bases between them. CDR1 is SGHNT, CDR2 YENEEA, per germline. The CDR3 contains 18 residues. The CDR3 DNA reads as TGTGCCAGCAGCTTAGCTTCAGGCCGATCGAGCTATAATTCACCCCTCCACTTT. As protein: CASSLASGRSSYNSPLHF. Full variable domain (remainder filled in from reference TRBV11-3 and TRBJ1-6): EAGVVQSPRYKIIEKKQPVAFWCNPISGHNTLYWYLQNLGQGPELLIRYENEEAVDDSQLPKDRFSAERLKGVDSTLKIQPAELGDSAVYLCASSLASGRSSYNSPLHFGNGTRLTVT.

This clone was observed a few times. V usage is TRBV7-2 and J usage is TRBJ1-5; 9 positions match TRBD1. Looked up from germline, CDR1 is SGHTA and CDR2 is FQGNSA. CDR3 size: 15 residues. V lost 1 base, J lost 4 bases, and 2 bases stayed unmatched. The CDR3 nucleotides are TGTGCCAGCAGCTTAGTAGGGACAGGGAATCAGCCCCAGCATTTT. Its protein product is CASSLVGTGNQPQHF.

The chain couples TRBV28 to TRBJ2-3, with 13 bases lining up with TRBD2. The CDR3 has 15 amino acids. CDR1 is MDHEN and CDR2 is SYDVKM in the germline V gene. The V and J ends lost 6 bases and 4 bases, in that order; junction bases with no gene match: 4. CDR3: CASRRTSGSSDTQYF. CDR3 DNA sequence: TGTGCCAGCAGACGGACTAGCGGGAGTTCAGATACGCAGTATTTT. The full variable domain, in which reference TRBV28 and TRBJ2-3 provide the parts outside the CDR3, is DVKVTQSSRYLVKRTGEKVFLECVQDMDHENMFWYRQDPGLGLRLIYFSYDVKMKEKGDIPEGYSVSREKKERFSLILESASTNQTSMYLCASRRTSGSSDTQYFGPGTRLTVL.

The genes are TRBV5-1 and TRBJ1-6; 7 positions agree with TRBD1. V dropped 2 bases and J dropped 5; count of bases not matched to a gene: 7. There are 16 residues in the CDR3. The germline V gene encodes CDR1 SGHRS and CDR2 YFSETQ. The CDR3 DNA reads as TGCGCCAGCAGCTTTGTACCCGGGACAGATAATTCACCCCTCCACTTT. Encoded protein: CASSFVPGTDNSPLHF.

The chain recombines TRBV5-6 with TRBJ1-5; the D is unclear. This CDR3 spans 13 amino acids. Germline V gives CDR1 SGHDT, CDR2 YYEEEE. V was cut by 2 bases and J by 7 bases, with 10 bases left in between. CDR3 sequence: CASSLGRQQPQHF. The DNA of the CDR3 is TGTGCCAGCAGCTTAGGCAGGCAGCAGCCCCAGCATTTT.

This clone has a handful of counts. The chain couples TRBV19 to TRBJ2-3, with 10 bases that match TRBD2. V shed 6 bases and J 6 bases; nucleotides not matched to a gene: 9. CDR1 is LNHDA and CDR2 is SQIVND in the germline V gene (reference sequence). The CDR3 is 15 amino acids. The CDR3 DNA is TGTGCCAGTAGGGACTCTAGCGGGAGAATCGATACGCAGTATTTT. Residues: CASRDSSGRIDTQYF.

The chain couples TRBV6-5 to TRBJ1-2; 7 nucleotides align to TRBD1. V was pared by 6 bases and J by 4 bases, with 8 bases of the junction left unmatched. Per germline, CDR1 MNHEY and CDR2 SVGAGI. CDR3 length equals 14 residues. This chain's CDR3 is CASSAGQTFYGYTF. The CDR3 DNA follows: TGTGCCAGCAGCGCGGGACAGACCTTCTATGGCTACACCTTC.

The chain carries TRBV30 and TRBJ2-7; tentative D call: TRBD1 (7 bases). Germline V gene data show CDR1 as GTSNPN and CDR2 as SVGIG (reference sequence). V was cut by 4 bases and J by 6 bases, with 19 bases left in between. The CDR3 is 14 amino acids. DNA for the CDR3: TGTGCCTGGAATGCGGGACAGCCCCCCGGCGAGCAGTACTTC. Protein sequence: CAWNAGQPPGEQYF.

This rearrangement joins TRBV6-4 to TRBJ2-3; the match to TRBD1 covers 8 bases. V trimming: 8 bases; J trimming: 3 bases; junction bases outside the gene matches: 4. Germline V gives CDR1 MRHNA, CDR2 SNTAGT. The CDR3 spans 13 residues. Here the CDR3 DNA reads TGTGCCAGCTCAGGGGGCGAGACAGATACGCAGTATTTT. Translation gives CASSGGETDTQYF.

This clone was seen a single time. The rearrangement joins TRBV20-1 to TRBJ2-1; D not resolved. Germline lookup yields CDR1 DFQATT and CDR2 SNEGSKA (reference sequence). CDR3 size: 11 residues. V was cut by 3 bases and J by 7 bases, with 7 bases left in between. The CDR3 DNA reads as TGCAGTGCTAGTTTTGCGAATGAGCAGTTCTTC. This gives the protein CSASFANEQFF.

This clone was seen just once. This chain joins TRBV5-1 and TRBJ2-7; possibly TRBD1 for D (6 bases). This CDR3 spans 16 amino acids. The germline V and J ends were trimmed by 4 bases and 0 bases, with 17 bases remaining between them. CDR1 is SGHRS, CDR2 YFSETQ, per germline. Here the CDR3 reads CASSPELGQRSYEQYF. The CDR3 DNA sequence: TGCGCCAGCAGCCCTGAGTTGGGACAACGCTCCTACGAGCAGTACTTC.

V and J are TRBV29-1 and TRBJ1-1; D may be TRBD1 (6 bases). The CDR3 runs 16 residues. Germline CDR1 SQVTM, CDR2 ANQGSEA. Between the trimmed V and J ends, which lost 3 bases and 0 bases, there was a span of 17 bases. CDR3 in DNA: TGCAGCGTTGAGGGGTCGGCAGGGGCCATGAACACTGAAGCTTTCTTT. Amino acid sequence: CSVEGSAGAMNTEAFF.

This rearrangement joins TRBV5-1 to TRBJ2-1; D might be TRBD1 (6 bases). CDR3 length: 15 amino acids. Trimming cost V 0 bases and J 9 bases, with 16 bases left between them. The germline gives CDR1 SGHRS, CDR2 YFSETQ. CDR3 in amino acids: CASSLAATKDSEQFF. CDR3 in DNA: TGCGCCAGCAGCTTGGCCGCGACTAAGGACAGTGAGCAGTTCTTC.

The chain links TRBV7-9 to TRBJ2-1; TRBD2 aligns across 10 bases. The CDR3 is 19 residues long. Trimming removed 3 bases from V and 0 bases from J; junction bases left unmatched: 11. In germline, CDR1 is SEHNR, CDR2 FQNEAQ (reference sequence). CDR3 coding DNA: TGTGCCAGCAGCTTCCCCAGCGGGAGGGCCAGGGACTCCTACAATGAGCAGTTCTTC. Translated, it gives CASSFPSGRARDSYNEQFF.

The V call is TRBV9, the J call TRBJ1-1, with D hard to call. V lost 3 bases and J 4 bases, leaving 10 bases between the germline ends. Germline V gene sequence: CDR1 SGDLS, CDR2 YYNGEE. The CDR3 consists of 13 residues. CDR3 loop: CASSGALLTEAFF. In DNA form, the CDR3 reads TGTGCCAGCAGCGGGGCCTTACTCACTGAAGCTTTCTTT.

About this clone: The same CDR3 also results from other DNA sequences found in this sample. The chain couples TRBV7-2 to TRBJ2-7, with D unresolved. The CDR3 is 12 amino acids. Germline assignment: CDR1 SGHTA and CDR2 FQGNSA. The V and J ends lost 5 bases and 4 bases respectively, with 9 bases between them. The chain's CDR3 is CASSRTTYEQYF. The CDR3, as DNA: TGTGCCAGCAGCCGCACAACATACGAGCAGTACTTC.

The chain couples TRBV5-6 to TRBJ2-7, with 9 bases matching TRBD2. The J call is doubtful: the DNA matches TRBJ2-5 better. The CDR3 runs to 14 residues. Germline values: CDR1 SGHDT, CDR2 YYEEEE. DNA for the CDR3: TGTGCCAGCACGCTAGCGGGGTACCAAGAGACCCAGTACTTC. Amino acids: CASTLAGYQETQYF.

This clone was recorded once. The rearrangement links TRBV5-1 to TRBJ2-5, with 7 bases aligning to TRBD1. The junction had 11 bases not matched to a gene; V was cut back by 7 bases and J by 2 bases. Germline V CDR1 and CDR2: SGHRS, YFSETQ. CDR3 length: 15 amino acids. Here the CDR3 DNA reads TGCGCCAGCGGTTCGACGGACAGGCTTCAAGAGACCCAGTACTTC. Encoded protein: CASGSTDRLQETQYF.